The clone carrying this T cell receptor beta chain occurred many times. Its target is not known. Preparation of the TCRbeta library was carried out with unique molecular identifiers. In TCRdb, the PCR reads were re-called with MiXCR into one record per CDR3 protein. The sample consists of roughly 670,000 distinct CDR3 sequences, about 12% of them appearing once. The sample originates from a study of T-cell reconstitution after alpha-beta-depleted transplantation in children. General study points: T-cell counts and diversity were attributed mostly to newly produced T cells one year after transplant.

The CDR3 consists of 17 residues. Germline V gives CDR1 MNHNS, CDR2 SASEGT. The trim removed 6 bases at V and 0 bases at J, leaving 8 bases unmatched. The sequenced sample was PBMCs, obtained before TCRalphabeta/CD19-depleted stem cell transplant. This receptor was obtained from a girl between 2 and 10 years old with congenital amegakaryocytic thrombocytopenia, due to receive a stem cell transplant. This chain connects TRBV6-1 to TRBJ2-1, with TRBD2 matching 10 bases. CDR3 bases: TGTGCCAGCAGCACGCCTAGCGGGAGCATCTCCTACAATGAGCAGTTCTTC. Encoded protein: CASSTPSGSISYNEQFF.